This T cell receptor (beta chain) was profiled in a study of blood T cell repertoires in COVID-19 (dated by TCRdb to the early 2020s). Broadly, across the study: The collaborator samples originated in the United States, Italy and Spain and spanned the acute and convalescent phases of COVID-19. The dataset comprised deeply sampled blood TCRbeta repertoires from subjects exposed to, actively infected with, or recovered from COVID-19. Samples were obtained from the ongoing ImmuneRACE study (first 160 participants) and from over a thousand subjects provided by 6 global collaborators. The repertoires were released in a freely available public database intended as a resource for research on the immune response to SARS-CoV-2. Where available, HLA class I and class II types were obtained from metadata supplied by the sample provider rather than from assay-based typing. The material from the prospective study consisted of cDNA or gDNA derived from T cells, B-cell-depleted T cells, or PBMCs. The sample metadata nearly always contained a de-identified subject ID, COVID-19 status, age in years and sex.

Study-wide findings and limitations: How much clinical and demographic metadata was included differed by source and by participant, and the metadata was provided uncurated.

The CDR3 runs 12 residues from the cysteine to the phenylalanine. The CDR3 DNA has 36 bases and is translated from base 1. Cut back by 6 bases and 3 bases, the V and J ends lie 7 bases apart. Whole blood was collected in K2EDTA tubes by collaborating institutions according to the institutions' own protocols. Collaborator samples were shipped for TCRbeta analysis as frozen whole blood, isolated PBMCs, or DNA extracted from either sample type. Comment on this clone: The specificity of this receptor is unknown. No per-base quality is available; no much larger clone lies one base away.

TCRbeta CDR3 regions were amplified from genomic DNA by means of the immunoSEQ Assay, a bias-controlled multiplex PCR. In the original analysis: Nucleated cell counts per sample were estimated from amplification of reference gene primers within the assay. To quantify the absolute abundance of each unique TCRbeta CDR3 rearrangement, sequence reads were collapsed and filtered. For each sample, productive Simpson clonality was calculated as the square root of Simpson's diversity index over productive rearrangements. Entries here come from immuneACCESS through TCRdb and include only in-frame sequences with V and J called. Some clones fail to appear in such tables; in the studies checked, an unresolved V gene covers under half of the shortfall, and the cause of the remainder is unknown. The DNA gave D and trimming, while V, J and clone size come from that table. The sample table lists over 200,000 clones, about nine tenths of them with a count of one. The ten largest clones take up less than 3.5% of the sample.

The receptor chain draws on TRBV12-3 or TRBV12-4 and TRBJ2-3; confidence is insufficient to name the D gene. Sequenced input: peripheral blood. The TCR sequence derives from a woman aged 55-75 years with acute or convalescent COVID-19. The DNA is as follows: TGTGCCAGCAGAGCGATGACAGATACGCAGTATTTT. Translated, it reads CASRAMTDTQYF.